Presented here are 25 T cell receptor beta chains from one specimen sequenced in a study of blood T cells in healthy people across ages. Combining a sample-barcoded 5' primer with a J-beta primer mix, a second PCR ran for about 7 to 11 cycles. Using its own MiXCR run on the 5' RACE reads, TCRdb lists one record per CDR3 protein. The sample contains around 1,500,000 distinct CDR3 sequences, approximately 42% of which appear only once. The sample consisted of blood. All receptors derive from a young woman in good health.

The chain couples TRBV6-6 to TRBJ1-5, with TRBD1 as a possible D gene (6 bases). Between the trimmed V and J ends, which lost 6 bases and 2 bases, there was a span of 17 bases. Germline loops: CDR1 MNHNY, CDR2 SVGAGI (reference sequence). The CDR3 sequence is 16 residues long. The CDR3 loop is CASRSEGGRGNQPQHF. The DNA of the CDR3 is TGTGCCAGCAGAAGCGAAGGGGGACGGGGCAATCAGCCCCAGCATTTT.

The chain carries TRBV12-3 or TRBV12-4 and TRBJ1-4, with a possible D match to TRBD1 (5 bases). With 7 bases removed from V and 10 bases from J, the gap between germline ends came to 16 bases. CDR3 length: 13 amino acids. The CDR3 DNA sequence: TGTGCCAGCACCGCGTCGGTGGGGGGAAAACTGTTTTTT. Protein sequence: CASTASVGGKLFF.

This sequence joins TRBV29-1 and TRBJ2-4; D unresolved. V lost 6 bases and J 8 bases, leaving 14 bases between the germline ends. Per the germline V gene, CDR1 is SQVTM and CDR2 is ANQGSEA. The CDR3 totals 12 residues. The CDR3 protein is CSVANLDDIQYF. The CDR3 DNA follows: TGCAGCGTGGCCAATTTGGATGACATTCAGTACTTC.

A remark on this clonotype: The junction and the germline gene differ at one end; a read error may be behind it. The V and J genes are TRBV12-3 or TRBV12-4 and TRBJ2-7; 10 bases line up with TRBD2. This CDR3 comprises 15 residues. For the CDR3, the DNA is TGTGTCAGCAGGACTCTAGCGGGGGTCACCCACGAGCAGTGCTTC. Amino acid sequence: CVSRTLAGVTHEQCF.

The chain employs TRBV29-1 and TRBJ1-1; D ambiguous. Germline V gene sequence: CDR1 SQVTM, CDR2 ANQGSEA. V lost 5 bases and J 4 bases, leaving 11 bases between the germline ends. The CDR3 is 12 residues long. The DNA for the CDR3 is TGCAGCGTTATTGACCCGGGCACTGAAGCTTTCTTT. This encodes CSVIDPGTEAFF.

This clonotype was recorded once. This could be a read error, since a much larger clone is one nucleotide away. The rearrangement joins TRBV27 to TRBJ2-3, with D hard to call. CDR3 length: 13 amino acids. Trimming pared 4 bases from V and 6 bases from J, leaving 11 bases between. Germline-derived CDR1 and CDR2 are MNHEY and SMNVEV (reference sequence). Here the CDR3 DNA reads TGTGCCAGCAGTTGCCTCGGACCTGATACGCAGTATTTT. It translates to CASSCLGPDTQYF.

This clonotype was detected a few times. V usage is TRBV20-1 and J usage is TRBJ2-3; D unclear. The CDR3 covers 12 residues. CDR1 DFQATT and CDR2 SNEGSKA come from the germline V gene (reference sequence). The ends were cut back, 5 bases at V and 6 bases at J, with 12 bases in the middle. The DNA of the CDR3 is TGCAGTGCTGCCCCCTCAAGCGATACGCAGTATTTT. The encoded protein is CSAAPSSDTQYF.

The V and J genes are TRBV7-9 and TRBJ1-4, with TRBD1 matching 9 bases. CDR1 SEHNR and CDR2 FQNEAQ come from the germline V gene (reference sequence). This CDR3 has 17 residues. Trimming cost V 4 bases and J 3 bases; bases outside gene matches: 9. This chain's CDR3 is CASSSMTGGLPNEKLFF. CDR3 coding DNA: TGTGCCAGCAGCTCCATGACAGGGGGGTTACCTAATGAAAAACTGTTTTTT. The variable domain in full, completed from reference TRBV7-9 and TRBJ1-4, reads DTGVSQNPRHKITKRGQNVTFRCDPISEHNRLYWYRQTLGQGPEFLTYFQNEAQLEKSRLLSDRFSAERPKGSFSTLEIQRTEQGDSAMYLCASSSMTGGLPNEKLFFGSGTQLSVL.

Details on this clonotype: The germline gene is not matched at one end of the junction; a read error may be the cause. The rearrangement joins TRBV6-6 to TRBJ2-1; 7 bases agree with TRBD2. Looked up from germline, CDR1 is MNHNY and CDR2 is SVGAGI (reference sequence). The CDR3 spans 15 residues. The CDR3 bases are TGTGCCGGCAGTGGACATCGGACTAGACAAAATGAGCAGTTCTTC. Residues: CAGSGHRTRQNEQFF.

This clonotype was detected a few times. The genes are TRBV5-1 and TRBJ1-2; 8 nucleotides agree with TRBD1. CDR3 length: 13 residues. The V gene end was trimmed by 4 bases and the J gene end by 8 bases; junction bases not matched to a gene: 7. Germline V CDR1 and CDR2: SGHRS, YFSETQ. Written as DNA, the CDR3 is TGCGCCAGCAGCGATCGACAGGGGAACGGCTACACCTTC. Translated: CASSDRQGNGYTF.

This rearrangement joins TRBV24-1 to TRBJ2-1, with 11 bases identical to TRBD2. CDR1 and CDR2 from the germline V gene are KGHDR and SFDVKD. J was trimmed by 12 bases and V by 4 bases; bases with no gene match: 7. The CDR3 runs to 14 residues. The DNA of the CDR3 is TGTGCCACCAGTGAGGGCACTAGCGGGAGCCGGCAGTTCTTC. Protein sequence: CATSEGTSGSRQFF.

This clonotype was detected ten times or more. The V gene is TRBV10-3, the J gene TRBJ2-7, with a possible D match to TRBD1 (5 bases). Trimming pared 4 bases from V and 2 bases from J, leaving 12 bases between. Germline V gene data show CDR1 as ENHRY and CDR2 as SYGVKD. The CDR3 is made up of 14 amino acids. The CDR3 is CAISGGAGPYEQYF. For the CDR3, the DNA is TGTGCCATCAGTGGGGGCGCAGGCCCCTACGAGCAGTACTTC.

The rearrangement links TRBV12-3 or TRBV12-4 to TRBJ2-5; D is uncertain. This CDR3 spans 13 amino acids. Trimming stripped 5 bases from V and 1 base from J, with 8 bases between. CDR3 DNA: TGTGCCAGCAGTCCGCTACCCCAAGAGACCCAGTACTTC. Amino acid sequence: CASSPLPQETQYF.

The chain has TRBV15 and TRBJ1-1, with D perhaps matching TRBD1 (6 bases). This CDR3 is built from 15 residues. V lost 1 base and J 0 bases, leaving 9 bases between the germline ends. Germline assignment: CDR1 LNHNV and CDR2 YYDKDF (reference sequence). The CDR3 here is CATSRGRQVNTEAFF. The CDR3 DNA is TGTGCCACCAGCAGAGGTAGACAGGTGAACACTGAAGCTTTCTTT.

The sample holds a few counts of this clonotype. The chain couples TRBV6-2 or TRBV6-3 to TRBJ2-3; D gene unclear. Deletions cut 4 bases from V and 2 bases from J, with 13 bases between. The CDR3 extends over 15 amino acids. Germline-derived CDR1 and CDR2 are MNHEY and SVGEGT. CDR3: CASSSLGPITDTQYF. The CDR3 DNA reads TGTGCCAGCAGTTCCCTTGGGCCGATCACAGATACGCAGTATTTT.

The chain is built from TRBV4-2 and TRBJ1-2; possibly TRBD1 for D (5 bases). CDR1 is LGHNA, CDR2 YNFKEQ, per germline. This CDR3 spans 15 amino acids. V was shortened by 4 bases and J by 4 bases, with 16 bases between the two germline ends. The CDR3 spells CASSRMGEDTYGYTF. Here the CDR3 DNA reads TGTGCCAGCAGCCGCATGGGCGAGGACACCTATGGCTACACCTTC.

This clonotype was seen a few times. The chain couples TRBV10-3 to TRBJ2-3, with TRBD2 as a possible D gene (5 bases). CDR1 is ENHRY, CDR2 SYGVKD, per germline. Trimming took 9 bases from V and 4 from J, leaving 8 bases between them. CDR3 length: 11 amino acids. As DNA, the CDR3 is TGTGCCATTGCCGGGGCAGATACGCAGTATTTT. Protein product: CAIAGADTQYF.

The rearrangement uses TRBV5-1 and TRBJ2-7; possibly TRBD1 for D (5 bases). Germline V lookup: CDR1 SGHRS, CDR2 YFSETQ. V was shortened by 3 bases and J by 4 bases, with 17 bases between the two germline ends. There are 15 residues in the CDR3. CDR3 coding DNA: TGCGCCAGCAGCTCTTACAGAGAGACAGTTTACGAGCAGTACTTC. It encodes CASSSYRETVYEQYF.

This clonotype was observed many times. This rearrangement joins TRBV20-1 to TRBJ2-4; 8 nucleotides match TRBD1. The CDR3 runs to 14 residues. V was clipped by 4 bases and J by 3 bases; unmatched bases: 5. Germline assignment: CDR1 DFQATT and CDR2 SNEGSKA (reference sequence). This chain's CDR3 is CSATAGGGKNIQYF. CDR3 sequence (DNA): TGCAGTGCTACCGCAGGGGGCGGCAAAAACATTCAGTACTTC.

This clonotype was seen a few times. The J gene is TRBJ1-2, the V gene TRBV14, with D possibly TRBD1 on 6 matching bases. The ends were cut back, 3 bases at V and 5 bases at J, with 16 bases in the middle. Germline V gene lookup returns CDR1 SGHDN and CDR2 FVKESK. This CDR3 spans 15 amino acids. CDR3 sequence reads: CASSQRGRALYGYTF. CDR3 DNA: TGTGCCAGCAGCCAGAGGGGGAGAGCATTATATGGCTACACCTTC.

V and J are TRBV6-5 and TRBJ2-5, with D maybe TRBD1 (5 bases). The germline gives CDR1 MNHEY, CDR2 SVGAGI. Between the trimmed V and J ends, which lost 6 bases and 4 bases, there was a span of 18 bases. The CDR3 spans 15 residues. CDR3 sequence reads: CASSLGQPWVETQYF. CDR3 DNA sequence: TGTGCCAGCAGCCTCGGACAACCCTGGGTAGAGACCCAGTACTTC.

Details on this clonotype: Lacking the conserved final phenylalanine or tryptophan, this CDR3 likely reflects a read error. This rearrangement joins TRBV29-1 to TRBJ2-7; TRBD1 might be the D (6 bases). In germline, CDR1 is SQVTM, CDR2 ANQGSEA. The CDR3 has 11 residues. V dropped 7 bases and J dropped 4 bases, with 11 bases sitting between them. CDR3 bases: TGCAGCGCCGGACAGACGTACGAGCAGTACCTC. It encodes CSAGQTYEQYL.

The gene calls are TRBV2 and TRBJ2-1; 8 bases agree with TRBD2. The germline gives CDR1 SNHLY, CDR2 FYNNEI. This CDR3 region has 16 residues. V gave up 0 bases and J gave up 6 bases; unmatched junction bases: 7. The DNA of the CDR3 is TGTGCCAGCAGTGAAGCTTTGGGGACTAGATCCAATGAGCAGTTCTTC. This encodes CASSEALGTRSNEQFF.

This clonotype was seen only a few times. The chain employs TRBV4-1 and TRBJ1-2, with TRBD1 matching 7 bases. V lost 4 bases to trimming and J lost 6 bases; unmatched junction nucleotides: 14. Germline CDR1 MGHRA, CDR2 YSYEKL. The CDR3 covers 16 residues. The CDR3, as DNA: TGCGCCAGCAGCCTTCCGCGACAGGGTGGGATCGATGGCTACACCTTC. Translation gives CASSLPRQGGIDGYTF.

This clonotype was observed a single time. V is TRBV5-1 and J is TRBJ2-3; TRBD2 might be the D (7 bases). V lost 0 bases and J 10 bases, leaving 15 bases between the germline ends. Germline V CDR1 and CDR2: SGHRS, YFSETQ. This CDR3 has 14 residues. The DNA of the CDR3 is TGCGCCAGCAGCTTGGGTGCGGGGGCCAACCCGCAGTATTTT. It encodes CASSLGAGANPQYF.